Presented here are 2 T cell receptor beta chains from one specimen sequenced in a study of blood T cells in healthy people across ages. For the second PCR, which ran for roughly 6 to 12 cycles, a sample-barcoded 5' primer and a J-beta primer mix were used. TCRdb reprocessed the 5' RACE reads with MiXCR, giving one entry per CDR3 protein. The sample includes 650,000 or so distinct CDR3 sequences, about 50% of them seen just once. The specimen was blood. These receptors all stem from a woman of 80 years or more in good health.

The chain has TRBV12-3 or TRBV12-4 and TRBJ1-5; a weak D match, TRBD1 (6 bases). The CDR3 is 14 residues long. V was trimmed by 7 bases and J by 4 bases, leaving 14 bases between them. The CDR3 protein is CASNEQGINQPQHF. CDR3 sequence (DNA): TGTGCCAGCAATGAACAGGGTATTAATCAGCCCCAGCATTTT.

The rearrangement joins TRBV7-9 to TRBJ2-2; 7 bases agree with TRBD1. This CDR3 spans 13 amino acids. Trimming at V came to 7 bases and at J to 6 bases, leaving 5 bases not matched to a gene. Germline CDR1 and CDR2: SEHNR and FQNEAQ (reference sequence). DNA for the CDR3: TGTGCCAGCACCGGGACAGCGGCCGGGGAGCTGTTTTTT. It specifies CASTGTAAGELFF.